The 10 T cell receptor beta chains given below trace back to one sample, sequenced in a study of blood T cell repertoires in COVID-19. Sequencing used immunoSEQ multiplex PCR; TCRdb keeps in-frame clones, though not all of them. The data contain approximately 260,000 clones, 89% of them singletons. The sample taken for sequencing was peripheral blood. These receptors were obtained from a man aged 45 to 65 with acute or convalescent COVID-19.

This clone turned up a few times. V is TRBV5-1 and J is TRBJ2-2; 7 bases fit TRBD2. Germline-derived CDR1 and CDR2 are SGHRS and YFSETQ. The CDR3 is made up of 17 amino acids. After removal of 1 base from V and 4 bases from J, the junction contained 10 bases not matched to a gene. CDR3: CASSLSASGEGTGELFF. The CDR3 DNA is TGCGCCAGCAGCTTGTCGGCGAGCGGGGAGGGCACCGGGGAGCTGTTTTTT.

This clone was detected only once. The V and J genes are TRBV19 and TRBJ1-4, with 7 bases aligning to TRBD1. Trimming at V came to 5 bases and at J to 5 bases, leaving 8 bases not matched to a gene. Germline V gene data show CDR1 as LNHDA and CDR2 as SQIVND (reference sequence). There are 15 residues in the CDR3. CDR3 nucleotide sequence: TGTGCCAGTAGTCCTAGACAGGGCCCAAATGAAAAACTGTTTTTT. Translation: CASSPRQGPNEKLFF.

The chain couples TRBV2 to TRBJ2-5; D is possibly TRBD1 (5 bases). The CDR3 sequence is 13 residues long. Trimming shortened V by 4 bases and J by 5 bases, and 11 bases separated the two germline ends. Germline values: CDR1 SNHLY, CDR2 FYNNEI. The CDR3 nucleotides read TGTGCCAGCAGTGTTGACAGCCGGGAGACCCAGTACTTC. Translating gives CASSVDSRETQYF.

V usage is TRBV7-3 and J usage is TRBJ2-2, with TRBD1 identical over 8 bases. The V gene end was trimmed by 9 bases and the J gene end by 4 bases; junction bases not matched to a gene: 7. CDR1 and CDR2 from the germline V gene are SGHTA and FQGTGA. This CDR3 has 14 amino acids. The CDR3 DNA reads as TGTGCCAGTTCCGGACAGGGACGCACCGGGGAGCTGTTTTTT. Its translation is CASSGQGRTGELFF.

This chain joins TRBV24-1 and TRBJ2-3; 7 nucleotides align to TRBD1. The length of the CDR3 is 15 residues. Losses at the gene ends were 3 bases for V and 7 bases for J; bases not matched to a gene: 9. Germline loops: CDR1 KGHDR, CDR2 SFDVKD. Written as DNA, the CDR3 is TGTGCCACCAGTGATACCAGACAGGGCGGGTATACGCAGTATTTT. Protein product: CATSDTRQGGYTQYF.

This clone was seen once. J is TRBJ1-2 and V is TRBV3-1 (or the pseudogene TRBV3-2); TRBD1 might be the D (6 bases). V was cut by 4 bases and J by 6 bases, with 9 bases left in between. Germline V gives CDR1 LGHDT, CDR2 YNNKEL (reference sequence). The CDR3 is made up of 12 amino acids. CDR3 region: CASSPGQHGYTF. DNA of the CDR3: TGTGCCAGCAGCCCAGGACAGCATGGCTACACCTTC.

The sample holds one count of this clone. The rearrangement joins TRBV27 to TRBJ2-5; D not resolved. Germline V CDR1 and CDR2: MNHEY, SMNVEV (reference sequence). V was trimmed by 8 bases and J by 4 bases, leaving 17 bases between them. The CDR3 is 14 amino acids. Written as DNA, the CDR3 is TGTGCCAGCTCTATAGCCAGAAAAGGAGAGACCCAGTACTTC. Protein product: CASSIARKGETQYF.

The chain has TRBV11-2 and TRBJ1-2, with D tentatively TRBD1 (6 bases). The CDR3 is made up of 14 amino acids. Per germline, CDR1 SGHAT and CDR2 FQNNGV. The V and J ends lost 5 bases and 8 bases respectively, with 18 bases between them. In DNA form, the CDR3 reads TGTGCCAGCAGCCCCTACTCCACAGGGACCGGCTACACCTTC. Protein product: CASSPYSTGTGYTF.

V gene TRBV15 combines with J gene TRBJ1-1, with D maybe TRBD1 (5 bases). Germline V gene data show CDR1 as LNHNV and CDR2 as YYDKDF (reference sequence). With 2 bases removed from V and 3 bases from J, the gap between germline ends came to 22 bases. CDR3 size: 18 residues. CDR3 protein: CATSRPDGGVKIDTEAFF. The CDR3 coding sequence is TGTGCCACCAGCAGACCCGATGGGGGGGTAAAGATCGACACTGAAGCTTTCTTT.

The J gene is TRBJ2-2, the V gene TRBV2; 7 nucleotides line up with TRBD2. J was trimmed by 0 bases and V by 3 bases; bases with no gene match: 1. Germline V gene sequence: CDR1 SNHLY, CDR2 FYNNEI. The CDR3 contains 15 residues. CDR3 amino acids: CASSDAGANTGELFF. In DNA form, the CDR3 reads TGTGCCAGCAGTGATGCGGGAGCGAACACCGGGGAGCTGTTTTTT.